The 12 T cell receptor beta chains listed next were all sequenced from one sample in a study of T cell repertoires in MIS-A myocarditis. Generated by immunoSEQ multiplex PCR, the TCRdb table keeps only in-frame clones and is missing some. The sample lists more than 14,000 clones, 74% occurring once. The sequenced sample consisted of left ventricle heart tissue obtained at autopsy. The receptors here all came from a man younger than 35 with fulminant myocarditis from multisystem inflammatory syndrome in adults (MIS-A) after COVID-19.

By sample fraction, this clone is medium-sized. The rearrangement joins TRBV7-8 to TRBJ1-4; 7 bases match TRBD1. Trimming cost V 5 bases and J 7 bases; bases outside gene matches: 7. The CDR3 covers 14 residues. Germline CDR1 is SGHVS and CDR2 is FQNEAQ. The CDR3: CASSRRDRSEKLFF. CDR3 DNA sequence: TGTGCCAGCAGCCGCCGGGACAGAAGTGAAAAACTGTTTTTT. The variable domain in full, completed from reference TRBV7-8 and TRBJ1-4, reads GAGVSQSPRYKVAKRGQDVALRCDPISGHVSLFWYQQALGQGPEFLTYFQNEAQLDKSGLPSDRFFAERPEGSVSTLKIQRTQQEDSAVYLCASSRRDRSEKLFFGSGTQLSVL.

The chain recombines TRBV27 with TRBJ2-5; D call uncertain. CDR3 length: 13 amino acids. The V gene lost 6 bases and the J gene lost 3 bases, with 11 bases spanning the gap. Germline CDR1 is MNHEY and CDR2 is SMNVEV (reference sequence). CDR3 sequence (DNA): TGTGCCAGCAGATCCGGACGAAAAGAGACCCAGTACTTC. This sequence encodes CASRSGRKETQYF.

The chain uses TRBV19 and TRBJ2-7, with D unclear. Germline V gene sequence: CDR1 LNHDA, CDR2 SQIVND (reference sequence). This CDR3 has 13 residues. Trimming pared 3 bases from V and 4 bases from J, leaving 10 bases between. CDR3 loop: CASSISPFYEQYF. CDR3 DNA sequence: TGTGCCAGTAGTATTTCCCCCTTTTACGAGCAGTACTTC. The full variable domain, its missing parts supplied by reference TRBV19 and TRBJ2-7, is DGGITQSPKYLFRKEGQNVTLSCEQNLNHDAMYWYRQDPGQGLRLIYYSQIVNDFQKGDIAEGYSVSREKKESFPLTVTSAQKNPTAFYLCASSISPFYEQYFGPGTRLTVT.

This clone was picked up one time. CDR3 loop: CASSSQETQYF. The DNA of the CDR3 is TGTGCCAGCAGCTCACAAGAGACCCAGTACTTC. The V call is TRBV6-2 or TRBV6-3, the J call TRBJ2-5; D remains unclear. V was pared by 6 bases and J by 2 bases, with 4 bases between. CDR1 MNHEY and CDR2 SVGEGT come from the germline V gene. The length of the CDR3 is 11 residues.

This chain joins TRBV28 and TRBJ2-7; D not resolved. Germline V gene data show CDR1 as MDHEN and CDR2 as SYDVKM. Trimming took 3 bases from V and 4 from J, leaving 13 bases between them. This CDR3 is 14 amino acids long. Here the CDR3 DNA reads TGTGCCAGCAGTTTCTCAGGTTCATCATACGAGCAGTACTTC. This translates into CASSFSGSSYEQYF. Supplemented by reference TRBV28 and TRBJ2-7, the full variable domain reads DVKVTQSSRYLVKRTGEKVFLECVQDMDHENMFWYRQDPGLGLRLIYFSYDVKMKEKGDIPEGYSVSREKKERFSLILESASTNQTSMYLCASSFSGSSYEQYFGPGTRLTVT.

This chain uses TRBV6-5 with TRBJ1-1; D gene ambiguous. CDR3 length: 15 amino acids. Germline CDR1 is MNHEY and CDR2 is SVGAGI. The ends were cut back, 0 bases at V and 1 base at J, with 9 bases in the middle. The CDR3 DNA is TGTGCCAGCAGTTACTCGCAGAACCCGAACACTGAAGCTTTCTTT. Translation gives CASSYSQNPNTEAFF.

This rearrangement joins TRBV6-2 or TRBV6-3 to TRBJ2-7, with 9 bases aligning to TRBD2. Germline lookup yields CDR1 MNHEY and CDR2 SVGEGT. The CDR3 extends over 16 amino acids. V lost 7 bases, J lost 2 bases, and 12 bases stayed unmatched. The DNA for the CDR3 is TGTGCCAGCACCCCACGCAGCGGGAGGCGCGCCTACGAGCAGTACTTC. Its protein product is CASTPRSGRRAYEQYF.

The rearrangement joins TRBV30 to TRBJ2-3; unclear D gene. CDR1 and CDR2 (germline): GTSNPN, SVGIG (reference sequence). The ends were cut back, 1 base at V and 0 bases at J, with 14 bases in the middle. The CDR3 loop spans 16 amino acids. The CDR3 is CAWSELKRRSTDTQYF. The CDR3 nucleotides are TGTGCCTGGAGTGAGTTGAAGCGACGTAGCACAGATACGCAGTATTTT.

The chain carries TRBV24-1 and TRBJ1-5; D unresolved. This CDR3 spans 16 amino acids. V dropped 1 base and J dropped 4 bases, with 13 bases sitting between them. Germline V gene sequence: CDR1 KGHDR, CDR2 SFDVKD. This CDR3 is CATSDLSLQGNQPQHF. The CDR3 DNA is TGTGCCACCAGTGATTTAAGTTTGCAAGGAAATCAGCCCCAGCATTTT.

J is TRBJ2-5 and V is TRBV13, with D uncertain. This CDR3 spans 16 amino acids. Trimming cost V 0 bases and J 0 bases, with 11 bases left between them. Germline CDR1 PRHDT, CDR2 FYEKMQ (reference sequence). CDR3 bases: TGTGCCAGCAGCTTAGGCCTGACACCAAACCAAGAGACCCAGTACTTC. This encodes CASSLGLTPNQETQYF.

This chain uses TRBV2 with TRBJ2-7; D not certain. CDR1 and CDR2 (germline): SNHLY, FYNNEI. The CDR3 extends over 12 amino acids. Trimming removed 6 bases at V and 1 base at J, with 7 bases between. Here the CDR3 DNA reads TGTGCCAGCAGGCAGGTTTCCTACGAGCAGTACTTC. This codes for CASRQVSYEQYF.

The chain joins TRBV10-3 to TRBJ1-2, with D possibly matching TRBD1 (5 bases). The CDR3 extends over 14 amino acids. The germline V and J ends were trimmed by 6 bases and 7 bases, with 18 bases remaining between them. CDR1 ENHRY and CDR2 SYGVKD come from the germline V gene. The chain's CDR3 is CAISGQLLGSGYTF. The CDR3 DNA follows: TGTGCCATCAGCGGACAACTCCTCGGGAGTGGCTACACCTTC.